The clone carrying this T cell receptor beta chain was observed at least ten times. Its antigen remains unknown. The cDNA was generated by 5'RACE with 10-nucleotide random UMIs. TCRdb reprocessed the 5' RACE reads via MiXCR and lists one record per CDR3 protein. This table has 35,000 or so distinct CDR3 sequences, around an eighth appearing once. The data are from a study of neurological immune-mediated disorders. Study-level results: Private repertoires in all groups were suggested, as expanded clones shared no CDR3 amino acid sequences across subjects. The most TCR clonal expansion was seen in HTLV-1-associated myelopathy, and the least was seen in multiple sclerosis, which fell below healthy controls.

V shed 6 bases, J shed 0 bases, and the junction held 4 bases outside the gene matches. Germline V gene data show CDR1 as MDHEN and CDR2 as SYDVKM. The CDR3 spans 14 residues. The chain combines TRBV28 with TRBJ2-7; TRBD1 aligns across 8 bases. The material sequenced was PBMCs. This sequence originates from a woman aged 45-65 years with HTLV-1-associated myelopathy (HAM/TSP). The CDR3 DNA sequence: TGTGCCAGCAGCCAGACAGGGGACTCCTACGAGCAGTACTTC. This translates into CASSQTGDSYEQYF. The whole variable domain, remainder taken from reference TRBV28 and TRBJ2-7, is DVKVTQSSRYLVKRTGEKVFLECVQDMDHENMFWYRQDPGLGLRLIYFSYDVKMKEKGDIPEGYSVSREKKERFSLILESASTNQTSMYLCASSQTGDSYEQYFGPGTRLTVT.